This TCR beta chain was found in a study of blood T cells in healthy people across ages. The length of the CDR3 is 15 residues. Germline-derived CDR1 and CDR2 are SEHNR and FQNEAQ (reference sequence). V was cut by 5 bases and J by 1 base, with 12 bases left in between. Findings and limits, study-wide: Higher diversity, along with more naive CD4+ cells, distinguished long-lived donors from aged donors.

Alongside a J-beta primer mix, a sample-barcoded 5' primer served in a second PCR lasting about 7 to 11 cycles. There were at least 2.5 million CDR3-containing paired-end reads obtained from each sample. TCRdb recomputed calls from the 5' RACE reads with MiXCR, one row per CDR3 protein. The sample has about 940,000 distinct CDR3 sequences; around 48% are singletons. As regards this clonotype: Antigen unknown.

Every sample gave at least 6 micrograms of total RNA when it was extracted. This TCR was sampled from a man under 40 in good health. This rearrangement joins TRBV7-9 to TRBJ1-5, with D perhaps TRBD1 (6 bases). Sequencing used blood. The CDR3 DNA follows: TGTGCCAGCAGCGCTATGGGGGGCAGCAATCAGCCCCAGCATTTT. This encodes CASSAMGGSNQPQHF.